This entry features one T cell receptor (beta chain) sequence. This clone came up a few times. It lacks a known antigen. Per-base qualities were not stored, and no clone one base away is much larger. The trial excluded patients who had a history of autoimmune disease or were on systemic immunosuppression. In every dose cohort, peripheral blood was drawn for TCR sequencing at baseline, cycle 4 day 1, and cycle 7 day 1. Samples came from an open-label, multicenter, first-in-human phase I dose-escalation trial of ivuxolimab. Adults with locally advanced or metastatic head and neck squamous cell, hepatocellular, melanoma or renal cell carcinoma were enrolled in the trial. Before TCR sequencing, CD4+ and CD8+ T cells were separately sorted from peripheral blood. The data belong to a study of OX40 agonist ivuxolimab in advanced cancers. In the study overall: Ivuxolimab was an agonistic, fully human IgG2 monoclonal antibody directed against OX40 (CD134), a costimulatory receptor. Intravenous ivuxolimab was administered to patients every 2 weeks at six dose levels: 0.01, 0.1, 0.3, 1.5, 3 and 10 mg/kg. Among the roughly 52 dose-escalation patients, around 20 had hepatocellular carcinoma, around 15 melanoma, 9 renal cell carcinoma and 9 head and neck cancer. A male proportion of under 85% and a mean age of approximately 58 years, ranging from roughly 23 to 79, were recorded for the dose-escalation cohort. Patients were allowed to have had prior anti-PD-1, anti-PD-L1 or anti-CTLA-4 therapy, and 40% of the dose-escalation patients had been treated with checkpoint inhibitors. Partial responses occurred in three dose-escalation patients: two with cutaneous melanoma and one with hepatocellular carcinoma. Peripheral TCRbeta sequencing was intended to test whether TCR sequence diversity was altered and clonal T-cell expansion was caused by ivuxolimab. The paper covers the monotherapy dose-escalation part of the phase I ivuxolimab trial, which included N of about 50 patients.

Genomic DNA was isolated from the sorted cells so that the TCRbeta CDR3 region could be sequenced. The immunoSEQ Assay was used for sequencing of TCRbeta CDR3 regions. TCRdb took this table from immuneACCESS and kept in-frame rearrangements with V and J called. Such tables lack part of the clones; where checked against another copy, unresolved V genes explain under half of the gap, and the rest is unexplained. The sample table contains under 50,000 clones; only one count was recorded for roughly 79% of them. The ten largest make up approximately 8% of the sample. The research as a whole found: Which antigens the clonally expanded peripheral T cells were specific for was not determined. In the 0.1-3.0 mg/kg groups, partial responders were among the patients with the lowest normalized peripheral clonal expansion, particularly in CD8+ T cells. Low levels of normalized T-cell clonal expansion were also seen in some nonresponding patients. After ivuxolimab, expanded clones were on average more numerous among CD8+ T cells than among CD4+ T cells. Clonal expansion of both CD4+ and CD8+ blood T cells was observed from baseline to week 6 at doses 0.1 to 3.0 mg/kg.

This sample comprised CD4+ or CD8+ T cells sorted from blood, obtained in a trial of the OX40 agonist ivuxolimab. This TCR was sampled from an adult with an advanced solid tumor such as melanoma, head and neck, liver or kidney cancer.

This receptor carries the CDR3 CASSQGGSGRSYEQYF. The nucleotide sequence is given as TGCGCCAGCAGCCAAGGGGGGTCGGGACGGTCCTACGAGCAGTACTTC. The V gene is TRBV4-1 and the J gene is TRBJ2-7; the D gene is tentatively TRBD1 or TRBD2, each matching 5 bases. CDR1 and CDR2 (MGHRA, YSYEKL) derive from the germline V gene. V is reduced by 1 base and J by 1 base, leaving a spacing of 14 bases between them. CDR3 length: 16 amino acids, cysteine to phenylalanine. The CDR3 DNA has 48 bases and is translated from base 1.